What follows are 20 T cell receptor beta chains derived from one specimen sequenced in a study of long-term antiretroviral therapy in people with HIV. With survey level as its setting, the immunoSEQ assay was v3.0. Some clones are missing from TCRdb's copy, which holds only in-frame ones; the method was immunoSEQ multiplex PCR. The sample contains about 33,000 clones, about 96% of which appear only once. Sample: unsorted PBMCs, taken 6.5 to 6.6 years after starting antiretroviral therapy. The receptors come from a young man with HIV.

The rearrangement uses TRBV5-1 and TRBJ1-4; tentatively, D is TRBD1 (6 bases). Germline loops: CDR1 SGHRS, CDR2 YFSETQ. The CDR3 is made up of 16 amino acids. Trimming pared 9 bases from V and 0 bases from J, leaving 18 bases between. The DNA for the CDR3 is TGCGCCACGGCACTGGGAGGGGGTTCAACTAATGAAAAACTGTTTTTT. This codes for CATALGGGSTNEKLFF.

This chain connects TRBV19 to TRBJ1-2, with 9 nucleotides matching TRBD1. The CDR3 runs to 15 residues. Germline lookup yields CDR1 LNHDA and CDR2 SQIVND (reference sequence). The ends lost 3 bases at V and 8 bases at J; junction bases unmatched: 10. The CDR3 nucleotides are TGTGCCAGTAGTATCCTAACCGGGACAGGGTACGGCTACACCTTC. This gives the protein CASSILTGTGYGYTF.

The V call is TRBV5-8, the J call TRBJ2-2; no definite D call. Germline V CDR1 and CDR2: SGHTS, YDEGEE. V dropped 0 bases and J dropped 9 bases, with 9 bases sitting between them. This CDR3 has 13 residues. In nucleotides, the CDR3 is TGTGCCAGCAGCTTGGGCCGCTCTTGGGAGCTGTTTTTT. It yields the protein CASSLGRSWELFF.

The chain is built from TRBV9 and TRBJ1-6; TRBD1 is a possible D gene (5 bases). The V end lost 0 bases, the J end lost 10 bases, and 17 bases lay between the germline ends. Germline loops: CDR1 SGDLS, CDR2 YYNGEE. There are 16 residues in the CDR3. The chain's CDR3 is CASSVGDPTVGSPLHF. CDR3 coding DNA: TGTGCCAGCAGCGTAGGGGACCCCACAGTCGGGTCACCCCTCCACTTT.

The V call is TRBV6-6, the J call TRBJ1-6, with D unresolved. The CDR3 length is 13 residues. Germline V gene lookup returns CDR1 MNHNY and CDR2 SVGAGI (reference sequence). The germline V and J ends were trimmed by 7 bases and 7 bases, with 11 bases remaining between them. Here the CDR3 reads CASNRESNSPLHF. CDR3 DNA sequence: TGTGCCAGCAATCGGGAATCAAATTCACCCCTCCACTTT.

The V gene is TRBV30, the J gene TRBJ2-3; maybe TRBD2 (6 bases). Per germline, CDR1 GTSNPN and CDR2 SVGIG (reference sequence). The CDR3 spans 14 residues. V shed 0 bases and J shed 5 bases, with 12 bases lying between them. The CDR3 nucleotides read TGTGCCTGGAGTGTACGGGCGGGGAGAGATACGCAGTATTTT. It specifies CAWSVRAGRDTQYF.

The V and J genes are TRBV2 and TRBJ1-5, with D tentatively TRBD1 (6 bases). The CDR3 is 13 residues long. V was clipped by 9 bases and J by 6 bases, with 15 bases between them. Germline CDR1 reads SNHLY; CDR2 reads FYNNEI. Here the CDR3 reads CASNRDTLQPQHF. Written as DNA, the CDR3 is TGTGCCAGTAACAGGGACACCCTTCAGCCCCAGCATTTT.

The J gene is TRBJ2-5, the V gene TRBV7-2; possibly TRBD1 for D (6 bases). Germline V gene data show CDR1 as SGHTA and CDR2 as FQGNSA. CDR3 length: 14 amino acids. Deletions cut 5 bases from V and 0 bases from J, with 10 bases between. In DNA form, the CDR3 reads TGTGCCAGCAGCCCGAGGGACAACCAAGAGACCCAGTACTTC. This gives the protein CASSPRDNQETQYF.

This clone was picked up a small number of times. CDR3 bases: TGCGCCAGCAGCCAAGATTTGGGACAGCCCCAGCATTTT. Translation: CASSQDLGQPQHF. The genes are TRBV4-3 and TRBJ1-5; D not certain. Germline V gene data show CDR1 as LGHNA and CDR2 as YSLEER. V gave up 0 bases and J gave up 7 bases, with 7 bases separating them. This CDR3 is built from 13 residues.

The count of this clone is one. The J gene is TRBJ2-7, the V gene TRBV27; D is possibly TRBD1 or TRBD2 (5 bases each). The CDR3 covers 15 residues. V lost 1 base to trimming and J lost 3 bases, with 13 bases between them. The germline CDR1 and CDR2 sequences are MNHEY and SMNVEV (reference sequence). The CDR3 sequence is CASSLLGGQGYEQYF. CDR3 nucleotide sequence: TGTGCCAGCAGTTTATTAGGCGGGCAGGGCTACGAGCAGTACTTC.

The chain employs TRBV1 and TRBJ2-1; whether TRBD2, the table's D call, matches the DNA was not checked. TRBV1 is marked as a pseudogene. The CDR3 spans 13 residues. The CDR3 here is CTSSQGGYNEQFF. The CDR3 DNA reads TGCACCAGCAGCCAGGGGGGTTACAATGAGCAGTTCTTC.

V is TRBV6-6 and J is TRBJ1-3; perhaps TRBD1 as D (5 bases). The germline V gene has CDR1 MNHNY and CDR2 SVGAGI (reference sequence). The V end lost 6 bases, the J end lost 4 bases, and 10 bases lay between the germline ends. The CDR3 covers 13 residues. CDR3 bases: TGTGCCAGCAGCAGGGAGAGGGGAAACACCATATATTTT. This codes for CASSRERGNTIYF.

The CDR3 here is CASSLGAGAHDEQYF. CDR3 DNA sequence: TGTGCCAGCAGCTTAGGCGCGGGAGCTCATGACGAGCAGTACTTC. The J gene is TRBJ2-7, the V gene TRBV11-3; TRBD2 agrees at 7 bases. V was clipped by 1 base and J by 5 bases; unmatched bases: 8. The CDR3 extends over 15 amino acids. CDR1 is SGHNT and CDR2 is YENEEA in the germline V gene.

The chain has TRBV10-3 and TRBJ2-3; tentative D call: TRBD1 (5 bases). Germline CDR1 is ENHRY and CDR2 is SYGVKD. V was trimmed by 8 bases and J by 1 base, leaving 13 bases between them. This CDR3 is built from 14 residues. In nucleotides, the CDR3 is TGTGCCATCTCCTTGGGGCCGGGCACAGATACGCAGTATTTT. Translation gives CAISLGPGTDTQYF.

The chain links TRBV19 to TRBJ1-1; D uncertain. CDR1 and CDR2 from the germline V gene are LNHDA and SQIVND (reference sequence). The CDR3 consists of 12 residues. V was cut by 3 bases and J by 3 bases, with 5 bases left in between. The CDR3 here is CASSMIHTEAFF. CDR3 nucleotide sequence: TGTGCCAGTAGTATGATTCACACTGAAGCTTTCTTT.

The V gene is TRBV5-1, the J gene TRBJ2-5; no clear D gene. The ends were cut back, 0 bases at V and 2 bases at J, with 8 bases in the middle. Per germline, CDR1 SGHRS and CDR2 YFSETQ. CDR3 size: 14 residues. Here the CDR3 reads CASSLVHTQETQYF. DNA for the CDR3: TGCGCCAGCAGCTTGGTTCATACACAAGAGACCCAGTACTTC. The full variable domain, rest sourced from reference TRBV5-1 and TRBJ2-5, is KAGVTQTPRYLIKTRGQQVTLSCSPISGHRSVSWYQQTPGQGLQFLFEYFSETQRNKGNFPGRFSGRQFSNSRSEMNVSTLELGDSALYLCASSLVHTQETQYFGPGTRLLVL.

CDR3 protein: CASSENSAETQYF. DNA of the CDR3: TGTGCCAGCAGTGAAAACTCAGCGGAGACCCAGTACTTC. The chain recombines TRBV6-1 with TRBJ2-5; no clear D gene. CDR3 length: 13 amino acids. V dropped 2 bases and J dropped 5 bases, with 9 bases sitting between them. Germline V CDR1 and CDR2: MNHNS, SASEGT.

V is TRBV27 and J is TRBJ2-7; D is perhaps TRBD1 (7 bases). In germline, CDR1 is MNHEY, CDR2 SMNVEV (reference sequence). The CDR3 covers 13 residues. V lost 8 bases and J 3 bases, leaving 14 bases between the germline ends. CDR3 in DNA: TGTGCCAGCGGCAGGGGGGACCTCTACGAGCAGTACTTC. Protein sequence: CASGRGDLYEQYF.

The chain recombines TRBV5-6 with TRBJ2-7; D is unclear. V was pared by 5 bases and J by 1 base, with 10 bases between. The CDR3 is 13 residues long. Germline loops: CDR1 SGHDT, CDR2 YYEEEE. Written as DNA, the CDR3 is TGTGCCAGCAGTGATGGGCATTCCTACGAGCAGTACTTC. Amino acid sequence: CASSDGHSYEQYF.

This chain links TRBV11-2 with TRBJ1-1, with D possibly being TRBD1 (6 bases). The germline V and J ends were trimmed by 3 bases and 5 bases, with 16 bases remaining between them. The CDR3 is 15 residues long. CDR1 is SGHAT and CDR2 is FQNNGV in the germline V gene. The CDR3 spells CASSFQQGGVTEAFF. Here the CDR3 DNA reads TGTGCCAGCAGCTTTCAACAGGGAGGGGTAACTGAAGCTTTCTTT.